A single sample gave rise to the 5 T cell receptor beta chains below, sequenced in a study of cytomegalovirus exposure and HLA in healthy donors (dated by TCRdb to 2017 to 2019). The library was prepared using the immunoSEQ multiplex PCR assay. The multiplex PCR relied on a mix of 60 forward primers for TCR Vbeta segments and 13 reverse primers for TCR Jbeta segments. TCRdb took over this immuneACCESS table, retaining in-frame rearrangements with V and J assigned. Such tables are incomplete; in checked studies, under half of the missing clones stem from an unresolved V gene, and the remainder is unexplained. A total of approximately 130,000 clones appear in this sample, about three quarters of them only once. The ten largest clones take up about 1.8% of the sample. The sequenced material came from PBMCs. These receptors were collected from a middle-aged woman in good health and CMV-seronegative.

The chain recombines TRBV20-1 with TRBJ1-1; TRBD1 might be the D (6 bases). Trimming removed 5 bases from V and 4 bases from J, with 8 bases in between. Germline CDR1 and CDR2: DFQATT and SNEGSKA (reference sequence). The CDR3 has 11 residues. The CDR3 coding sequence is TGCAGTGCTCTCAGGGGCACTGAAGCTTTCTTT. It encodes CSALRGTEAFF.

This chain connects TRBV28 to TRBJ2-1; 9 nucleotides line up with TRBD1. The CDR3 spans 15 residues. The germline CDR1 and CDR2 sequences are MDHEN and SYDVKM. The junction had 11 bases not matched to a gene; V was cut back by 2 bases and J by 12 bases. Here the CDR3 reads CASSLLLQGANPQFF. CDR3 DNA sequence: TGTGCCAGCAGTTTACTATTACAGGGGGCCAATCCGCAGTTCTTC.

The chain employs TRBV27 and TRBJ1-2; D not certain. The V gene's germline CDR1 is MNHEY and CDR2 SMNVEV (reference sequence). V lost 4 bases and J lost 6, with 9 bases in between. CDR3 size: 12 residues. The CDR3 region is CASSSQKDGYTF. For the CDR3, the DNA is TGTGCCAGCAGTTCCCAGAAAGATGGCTACACCTTC.

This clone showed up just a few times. CDR3 nucleotide sequence: TGTGCCAGCAGTCTGGGGACAGGCGAATACGAGCAGTACTTC. Amino acids: CASSLGTGEYEQYF. The chain joins TRBV11-2 to TRBJ2-7, with 8 positions matching TRBD1. The ends lost 6 bases at V and 4 bases at J; junction bases unmatched: 8. This CDR3 spans 14 amino acids. Germline CDR1 and CDR2: SGHAT and FQNNGV.

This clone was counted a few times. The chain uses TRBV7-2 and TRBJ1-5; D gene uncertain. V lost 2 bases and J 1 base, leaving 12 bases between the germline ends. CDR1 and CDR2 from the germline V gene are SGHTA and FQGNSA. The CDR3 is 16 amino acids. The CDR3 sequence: CASSLLGGASNQPQHF. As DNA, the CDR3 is TGTGCCAGCAGCTTACTAGGTGGTGCCAGCAATCAGCCCCAGCATTTT. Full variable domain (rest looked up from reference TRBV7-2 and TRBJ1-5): GAGVSQSPSNKVTEKGKDVELRCDPISGHTALYWYRQSLGQGLEFLIYFQGNSAPDKSGLPSDRFSAERTGGSVSTLTIQRTQQEDSAVYLCASSLLGGASNQPQHFGDGTRLSIL.